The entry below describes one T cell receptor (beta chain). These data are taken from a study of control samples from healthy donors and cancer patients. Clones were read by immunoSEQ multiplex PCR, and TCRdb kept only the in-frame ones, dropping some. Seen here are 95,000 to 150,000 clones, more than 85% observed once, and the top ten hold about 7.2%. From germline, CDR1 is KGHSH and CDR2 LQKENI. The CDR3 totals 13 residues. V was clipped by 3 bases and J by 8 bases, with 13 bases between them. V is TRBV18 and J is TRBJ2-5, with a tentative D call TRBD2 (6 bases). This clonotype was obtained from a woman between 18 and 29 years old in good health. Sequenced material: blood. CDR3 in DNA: TGTGCCAGCTCACCCCAGCGGGCGGAAACCCAGTACTTC. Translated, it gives CASSPQRAETQYF.